This T cell receptor (beta chain) came from a study of technical replicates of blood from several donors. Libraries were prepared by immunoSEQ multiplex PCR; TCRdb keeps only in-frame clonotypes and omits some of them. The data contain around 65,000 clones, around 85% of them seen just once; the ten biggest clones take up around 5.1%. Germline V lookup: CDR1 LNHNV, CDR2 YYDKDF (reference sequence). The CDR3 is 19 residues long. Trimming took 2 bases from V and 8 from J; bases not matched to a gene: 21. The clonotype was recovered from a human donor in good health. Some clones in this sample may be carry-over from other donors' samples. Source material: PBMCs. The rearrangement joins TRBV15 to TRBJ2-1, with TRBD2 matching over 7 bases. CDR3 residues: CATSRQTSSGHGRSDEQFF. Here the CDR3 DNA reads TGTGCCACCAGCAGACAAACCTCTAGCGGCCACGGCAGAAGCGATGAGCAGTTCTTC.